The entry below describes one T cell receptor beta chain. This entry comes from a study of blood T cell repertoires in COVID-19. Whole-study context: PBMCs, B-cell-depleted T cells, or T cells were the source of the cDNA or gDNA that made up the material.

The V and J ends lost 2 bases and 3 bases respectively, with 7 bases between them. Germline values: CDR1 KGHSH, CDR2 LQKENI. There are 13 residues in the CDR3. TCRdb's table, derived via immunoSEQ multiplex PCR, lists solely in-frame clones and lacks some. In the table there are about 170,000 clones, about 83% of which are singletons. This clonotype originated in a woman in her seventies who had recovered from COVID-19. The chain carries TRBV18 and TRBJ1-2; D is unclear. The specimen was peripheral blood. DNA of the CDR3: TGTGCCAGCTCACCAGCGGCAGACTATGGCTACACCTTC. Translating gives CASSPAADYGYTF.